The next 5 T cell receptor beta chains were all read from a single sample in a study of cytomegalovirus exposure and HLA in healthy donors. 13 Jbeta primers and 60 Vbeta primers were used for the PCR. Assay used: immunoSEQ multiplex PCR; TCRdb lists only in-frame clones, some missing. In the table there are about 150,000 clones, roughly 77% of which are singletons. Material: PBMCs. Receptors were obtained from a human donor in good health.

V and J are TRBV4-1 and TRBJ2-7; 7 bases match TRBD1. The CDR3 covers 15 residues. After removal of 1 base from V and 6 bases from J, the junction contained 9 bases not matched to a gene. Germline CDR1 is MGHRA and CDR2 is YSYEKL. CDR3: CASSQGRQGRVEQYF. The CDR3 DNA sequence: TGCGCCAGCAGCCAAGGGAGACAGGGACGGGTCGAGCAGTACTTC.

The chain links TRBV27 to TRBJ2-3, with 8 bases fitting TRBD2. CDR3 size: 16 residues. Unmatched junction bases numbered 9, after V lost 5 bases and J lost 2 bases. From germline, CDR1 is MNHEY and CDR2 SMNVEV (reference sequence). The DNA of the CDR3 is TGTGCCAGCAGTAAAAGGCTAGCGGGCTACACAGATACGCAGTATTTT. Translated: CASSKRLAGYTDTQYF.

This clone occurred a few times. This chain uses TRBV27 with TRBJ1-1, with no clear D. Germline V CDR1 and CDR2: MNHEY, SMNVEV (reference sequence). V was shortened by 8 bases and J by 1 base, with 11 bases between the two germline ends. This CDR3 spans 13 amino acids. The chain's CDR3 is CASRVSRNTEAFF. The CDR3 DNA is TGTGCCAGCCGGGTCAGCAGGAACACTGAAGCTTTCTTT.

The V and J genes are TRBV14 and TRBJ1-2; tentative D call: TRBD1 (6 bases). The CDR3 runs to 14 residues. Trimming cost V 4 bases and J 7 bases, with 16 bases left between them. The germline CDR1 and CDR2 sequences are SGHDN and FVKESK. CDR3 loop: CASSLARGTGGYTF. As DNA, the CDR3 is TGTGCCAGCAGCCTGGCCAGGGGAACCGGTGGCTACACCTTC.

The V gene is TRBV7-9, the J gene TRBJ1-1, with a weak D call TRBD1 (5 bases). CDR1 is SEHNR, CDR2 FQNEAQ, per germline (reference sequence). The CDR3 length is 15 residues. With 2 bases removed from V and 6 bases from J, the gap between germline ends came to 16 bases. The DNA of the CDR3 is TGTGCCAGCAGCTTAAATCGACGGGGGAGCCCTGAAGCTTTCTTT. It encodes CASSLNRRGSPEAFF.